The 13 T cell receptor beta chains in this list originate from one sample, sequenced in a study of Graves' ophthalmopathy and Graves' hyperthyroidism. The study amplified TCR beta CDR3 regions using RNA transcripts. RT-PCR in the first round used HTBI primers; a second-round multiplex PCR followed. TCRdb recomputed calls from the multiplex PCR reads with MiXCR, one row per CDR3 protein. The sample lists about 740,000 distinct CDR3 sequences; roughly 40% were seen once. The sample comprised peripheral blood. These receptors originate from an adult man with Graves' ophthalmopathy.

The chain combines TRBV18 with TRBJ1-2; maybe TRBD1 (6 bases). This CDR3 spans 14 amino acids. Germline CDR1 and CDR2: KGHSH and LQKENI. The V end lost 0 bases, the J end lost 1 base, and 6 bases lay between the germline ends. Here the CDR3 reads CASSPPGHNYGYTF. CDR3 nucleotides: TGTGCCAGCTCACCACCGGGACATAACTATGGCTACACCTTC.

Turning to this clonotype: A much bigger clone sits one base away, suggesting this may be a read error. The V and J genes are TRBV10-3 and TRBJ1-3; possibly TRBD1 for D (5 bases). The CDR3 consists of 14 residues. Looked up from germline, CDR1 is ENHRY and CDR2 is SYGVKD. CDR3 amino acids: CASSERGTGNTIYF. CDR3 DNA: TGTGCCAGCAGTGAACGGGGGACTGGAAACACCATATATTTT.

V gene TRBV12-3 or TRBV12-4 combines with J gene TRBJ1-2, with TRBD1 identical over 7 bases. J gave up 6 bases and V 6 bases, and 10 bases lay outside the gene matches. The CDR3 sequence is 14 residues long. The CDR3 nucleotides are TGTGCCAGCAGCCAAGGGGGCGAGGTGGATGGCTACACCTTC. As protein: CASSQGGEVDGYTF.

The chain joins TRBV29-1 to TRBJ2-5, with D perhaps TRBD1 or TRBD2 (6 bases each). The CDR3 consists of 10 residues. Germline CDR1 reads SQVTM; CDR2 reads ANQGSEA. V was pared by 4 bases and J by 10 bases, with 10 bases between. The CDR3 here is CSVGRGLQYF. The CDR3 DNA follows: TGCAGCGTTGGTCGGGGGCTCCAGTACTTC. Variable domain in full (rest from reference TRBV29-1 and TRBJ2-5): SAVISQKPSRDICQRGTSLTIQCQVDSQVTMMFWYRQQPGQSLTLIATANQGSEATYESGFVIDKFPISRPNLTFSTLTVSNMSPEDSSIYLCSVGRGLQYFGPGTRLLVL.

In this sample, this clonotype turned up many times. J is TRBJ2-5 and V is TRBV20-1; 7 bases are shared with TRBD2. The CDR3 is 12 residues long. The V and J ends lost 6 bases and 3 bases, in that order; junction bases with no gene match: 4. Looked up from germline, CDR1 is DFQATT and CDR2 is SNEGSKA (reference sequence). The CDR3 region is CSARLAEETQYF. Here the CDR3 DNA reads TGCAGTGCAAGACTAGCAGAAGAGACCCAGTACTTC.

This sequence joins TRBV6-5 and TRBJ1-5; D gene unclear. Germline V gene data show CDR1 as MNHEY and CDR2 as SVGAGI. V lost 7 bases and J lost 0, with 7 bases in between. This CDR3 has 13 residues. The CDR3 bases are TGTGCCAGCAAGGAGTATAGCAATCAGCCCCAGCATTTT. This translates into CASKEYSNQPQHF.

The CDR3 DNA reads TGTGCCATCAGTGAGTTTGGGACAGGGGATCAGCCCCAGCATTTT. Translated: CAISEFGTGDQPQHF. The chain combines TRBV10-3 with TRBJ1-5, with 10 bases lining up with TRBD1. The V gene end was trimmed by 1 base and the J gene end by 5 bases; junction bases not matched to a gene: 2. This CDR3 is built from 15 residues. Germline V gives CDR1 ENHRY, CDR2 SYGVKD.

This clonotype was seen only a few times. The chain is built from TRBV11-2 and TRBJ2-7; 8 bases are a match to TRBD1. This CDR3 spans 15 amino acids. The V gene end was trimmed by 5 bases and the J gene end by 0 bases; junction bases not matched to a gene: 6. Germline assignment: CDR1 SGHAT and CDR2 FQNNGV. CDR3 DNA: TGTGCCAGCAGCATTGGACAGGGAGGCTCCTACGAGCAGTACTTC. This translates into CASSIGQGGSYEQYF. Looking up the rest from reference TRBV11-2 and TRBJ2-7 gives the full variable domain: EAGVAQSPRYKIIEKRQSVAFWCNPISGHATLYWYQQILGQGPKLLIQFQNNGVVDDSQLPKDRFSAERLKGVDSTLKIQPAKLEDSAVYLCASSIGQGGSYEQYFGPGTRLTVT.

This clonotype was counted many times. The chain has TRBV15 and TRBJ1-5; TRBD1 matches at 8 bases. The CDR3 loop spans 16 amino acids. Per germline, CDR1 LNHNV and CDR2 YYDKDF (reference sequence). The ends lost 5 bases at V and 6 bases at J; junction bases unmatched: 12. DNA for the CDR3: TGTGCCACCAGCTTATCCAGGGGGCGGCGGGGTCAGCCCCAGCATTTT. Translation: CATSLSRGRRGQPQHF.

The rearrangement joins TRBV25-1 to TRBJ1-1; D possibly corresponds to TRBD1 (5 bases). The ends were cut back, 3 bases at V and 1 base at J, with 12 bases in the middle. Germline CDR1 is MGHDK and CDR2 is SYGVNS. This CDR3 spans 15 amino acids. DNA for the CDR3: TGTGCCAGCAGTGACCGGGGCATCAGGAACACTGAAGCTTTCTTT. This codes for CASSDRGIRNTEAFF.

The chain recombines TRBV29-1 with TRBJ2-5; 10 nucleotides match TRBD1. The J segment lost 4 bases and the V segment lost 6 bases, leaving 8 bases of the junction unmatched. Germline V gene lookup returns CDR1 SQVTM and CDR2 ANQGSEA. The CDR3 runs 14 residues. Written as DNA, the CDR3 is TGCAGCGTAACCAGGACAGGGGGAGGAGAGACCCAGTACTTC. It yields the protein CSVTRTGGGETQYF.

This clonotype has at least ten counts. Here the CDR3 DNA reads TGTGCCAGTAGTGCCGGACTAAATTCACCCCTCCACTTT. This translates into CASSAGLNSPLHF. The gene calls are TRBV19 and TRBJ1-6; D uncertain. V lost 5 bases and J lost 7, with 9 bases in between. The CDR3 is 13 residues long. Germline values: CDR1 LNHDA, CDR2 SQIVND (reference sequence).

This chain links TRBV12-3 or TRBV12-4 with TRBJ1-1; no definite D call. With 5 bases removed from V and 1 base from J, the gap between germline ends came to 11 bases. CDR3 size: 14 residues. The chain's CDR3 is CASSRLGGNTEAFF. As DNA, the CDR3 is TGTGCCAGCAGTCGCCTGGGTGGGAACACTGAAGCTTTCTTT.